The 13 T cell receptor beta chains below all came from one sample that was sequenced in a study of CD8 T cells in ankylosing spondylitis. TCRdb analysed the 5' RACE reads with MiXCR anew, one entry per CDR3 protein. Of a few hundred thousand distinct CDR3 sequences listed, approximately 10% are singletons. Sequenced: blood, either unsorted or a sorted T cell fraction (not recorded which). The source is a male donor with ankylosing spondylitis or in good health (not recorded which).

The sample holds a few counts of this clonotype. Here the CDR3 reads CASSLMGGGTNLATNEKLFF. CDR3 nucleotides: TGCGCCAGCAGCTTGATGGGGGGCGGCACAAACCTTGCAACTAATGAAAAACTGTTTTTT. The chain couples TRBV5-1 to TRBJ1-4, with D possibly being TRBD1 (6 bases). CDR1 is SGHRS and CDR2 is YFSETQ in the germline V gene. The CDR3 covers 20 residues. V dropped 1 base and J dropped 0 bases, with 22 bases sitting between them. Variable domain in full (rest from reference TRBV5-1 and TRBJ1-4): KAGVTQTPRYLIKTRGQQVTLSCSPISGHRSVSWYQQTPGQGLQFLFEYFSETQRNKGNFPGRFSGRQFSNSRSEMNVSTLELGDSALYLCASSLMGGGTNLATNEKLFFGSGTQLSVL.

The rearrangement links TRBV3-1 to TRBJ2-1, with D perhaps given as TRBD1 or TRBD2 (6 bases each). Germline CDR1 is LGHDT and CDR2 is YNNKEL (reference sequence). The CDR3 has 14 residues. The ends were cut back, 1 base at V and 6 bases at J, with 10 bases in the middle. CDR3 loop: CASSQGGARNEQFF. CDR3 nucleotide sequence: TGTGCCAGCAGCCAAGGGGGGGCTCGCAATGAGCAGTTCTTC.

The sample holds many counts of this clonotype. The chain has TRBV20-1 and TRBJ1-1, with D perhaps matching TRBD1 (6 bases). The length of the CDR3 is 12 residues. Per the germline V gene, CDR1 is DFQATT and CDR2 is SNEGSKA (reference sequence). V shed 3 bases and J shed 5 bases, with 10 bases lying between them. CDR3 nucleotides: TGCAGTGCTAGGACAGGTGGGACTGAAGCTTTCTTT. This translates into CSARTGGTEAFF.

This clonotype has a count of ten or more. The chain carries TRBV27 and TRBJ1-4; D possibly corresponds to TRBD1 (6 bases). Trimming cost V 2 bases and J 5 bases, with 18 bases left between them. CDR3 length equals 17 residues. Per germline, CDR1 MNHEY and CDR2 SMNVEV (reference sequence). CDR3 protein: CASSLRWEGGRNEKLFF. The DNA for the CDR3 is TGTGCCAGCAGTTTAAGGTGGGAGGGGGGCCGAAATGAAAAACTGTTTTTT.

This clonotype occurred a few times. V and J are TRBV5-6 and TRBJ2-1, with TRBD2 identical over 8 bases. The CDR3 loop spans 15 amino acids. Germline V lookup: CDR1 SGHDT, CDR2 YYEEEE. Losses at the gene ends were 5 bases for V and 7 bases for J; bases not matched to a gene: 11. Here the CDR3 DNA reads TGTGCCAGCAGTGTGGTGGGCGGGGGGACGAATGAGCAGTTCTTC. It translates to CASSVVGGGTNEQFF.

This sequence joins TRBV19 and TRBJ2-2, with D tentatively TRBD1 (7 bases). Trimming removed 11 bases at V and 4 bases at J, with 14 bases between. The CDR3 is 13 amino acids. The germline V gene encodes CDR1 LNHDA and CDR2 SQIVND (reference sequence). The CDR3 spells CAGGGLSTGELFF. The CDR3 nucleotides are TGTGCCGGAGGGGGCCTGAGCACCGGGGAGCTGTTTTTT.

At least ten counts were recorded for this clonotype. J is TRBJ2-1 and V is TRBV20-1; TRBD2 agrees at 8 bases. With V trimmed by 5 bases and J by 5 bases, 11 bases remained unmatched. Looked up from germline, CDR1 is DFQATT and CDR2 is SNEGSKA (reference sequence). This CDR3 spans 15 amino acids. CDR3 DNA: TGCAGTGCTGACGGGAGGGGGGCCATCAACAATGAGCAGTTCTTC. Residues: CSADGRGAINNEQFF.

This clonotype was seen at least ten times. The chain employs TRBV7-9 and TRBJ2-3; D ambiguous. CDR1 and CDR2 (germline): SEHNR, FQNEAQ (reference sequence). The germline V and J ends were trimmed by 1 base and 8 bases, with 7 bases remaining between them. The CDR3 loop spans 12 amino acids. The CDR3 reads CASSLGPPTQYF. In nucleotides, the CDR3 is TGTGCCAGCAGCTTAGGGCCCCCTACGCAGTATTTT.

The chain carries TRBV12-3 or TRBV12-4 and TRBJ1-2, with TRBD1 matching over 9 bases. This CDR3 is 13 amino acids long. V dropped 7 bases and J dropped 8; count of bases not matched to a gene: 8. The CDR3 DNA reads as TGTGCCAGCAAAAAGGGACAGGGAGGCGGCTACACCTTC. The encoded protein is CASKKGQGGGYTF.

The chain carries TRBV6-1 and TRBJ2-2; TRBD1 agrees at 7 bases. CDR1 is MNHNS, CDR2 SASEGT, per germline. V lost 10 bases and J lost 2; bases outside the gene matches: 7. There are 14 residues in the CDR3. The CDR3 bases are TGTGCCACCTCCGGGACAGCTAACACCGGGGAGCTGTTTTTT. Translating it yields CATSGTANTGELFF.

This clonotype was seen ten or more times. This chain links TRBV27 with TRBJ1-5; D ambiguous. Deletions cut 5 bases from V and 3 bases from J, with 17 bases between. The germline CDR1 and CDR2 sequences are MNHEY and SMNVEV (reference sequence). This CDR3 has 16 amino acids. CDR3 amino acids: CASSPHWDGVNQPQHF. CDR3 sequence (DNA): TGTGCCAGCAGTCCCCACTGGGATGGGGTCAATCAGCCCCAGCATTTT.

This clonotype has ten or more counts. The chain recombines TRBV7-3 with TRBJ1-6, with 8 bases that match TRBD1. The trim removed 4 bases at V and 3 bases at J, leaving 5 bases unmatched. The CDR3 loop spans 16 amino acids. The V gene's germline CDR1 is SGHTA and CDR2 FQGTGA. CDR3 bases: TGTGCCAGCAGCTCTGACGGGACAGGCTATAATTCACCCCTCCACTTT. Translation gives CASSSDGTGYNSPLHF.

This clonotype was seen many times. The J gene is TRBJ1-5, the V gene TRBV5-1; D unresolved. Looked up from germline, CDR1 is SGHRS and CDR2 is YFSETQ. The CDR3 spans 15 residues. V was trimmed by 5 bases and J by 2 bases, leaving 14 bases between them. This CDR3 reads CASRPDPSGNQPQHF. The CDR3 nucleotides are TGCGCCAGCAGACCGGACCCTTCGGGCAATCAGCCCCAGCATTTT.